Sequencing of this T cell receptor (beta chain) was carried out in a study of neurological immune-mediated disorders. Many counts were recorded for this clonotype. TCRdb passed the 5' RACE reads through MiXCR, listing each CDR3 protein once. This sample has more than 40,000 distinct CDR3 sequences; about 14% occur once, and the top ten carry around 4%. CDR1 and CDR2 (germline): DFQATT, SNEGSKA (reference sequence). Unmatched junction bases numbered 7, after V lost 1 base and J lost 5 bases. CDR3 length: 15 residues. CD4+ or CD8+ T cells, about a million per library, were used for sorted libraries. This sequence was found in a woman aged 55-69 years with HTLV-1-associated myelopathy (HAM/TSP). The chain recombines TRBV20-1 with TRBJ2-3; TRBD1 matches at 9 bases. Sequencing used CD4+ T cells from blood. CDR3 protein: CSARAGQGGGDTQYF. For the CDR3, the DNA is TGCAGTGCTAGAGCGGGACAGGGTGGTGGAGATACGCAGTATTTT.